What follows is one T cell receptor (beta chain) and its context. Its antigen remains unknown. This may arise from a read error, as a much more abundant clone is one base away. Blood draws of about 6 milliliters of peripheral blood occurred at each of two time points. Template was genomic DNA; TCR beta CDR3 amplified in two multiplex PCR rounds. With primers specific to each TRBV and TRBJ gene, the first-round PCR was performed. TCRdb re-called the multiplex PCR reads with MiXCR, one entry per CDR3 protein. The table records 38,000 or so distinct CDR3 sequences, about 24% of them present only once. The sample belongs to a study of prognosis after radiotherapy for stage I lung cancer. Study observations and caveats: In patients who developed distant metastases, Shannon entropy measured after stereotactic body radiation therapy was lower, and baseline Shannon entropy was not associated with metastases.

The material was PBMCs, obtained before or after stereotactic body radiation therapy (not recorded which). The clonotype was recovered from a donor aged 50 or older with non-small cell lung cancer.

CDR3 sequence reads: CASSQSRDISYEQYF. The CDR3 coding sequence is TGTGCCAGCAGCCAGTCCCGGGACATCTCCTACGAGCAGTACTTC. The J gene is TRBJ2-7, the V gene TRBV14; TRBD1 might be the D (6 bases). Germline CDR1 reads SGHDN; CDR2 reads FVKESK. The CDR3 spans 15 residues. The V end was cut by 3 bases, the J end by 0 bases, with 12 bases between.